A single sample is the source of the 19 T cell receptor beta chains below, sequenced in a study of blood T cell repertoires in COVID-19. Sequencing was performed with immunoSEQ multiplex PCR; in TCRdb, only in-frame clones are kept and a portion is missing. The repertoire holds about 190,000 clones, with just under 80% as singletons. Sequenced input: peripheral blood. Every receptor here comes from a woman older than 75 with active or convalescent COVID-19.

The V and J genes are TRBV30 and TRBJ1-2; D possibly corresponds to TRBD1 (6 bases). Germline CDR1 GTSNPN, CDR2 SVGIG (reference sequence). The ends were cut back, 5 bases at V and 7 bases at J, with 11 bases in the middle. There are 11 residues in the CDR3. CDR3 DNA sequence: TGTGCCTGGGGAACAGGGTCTGGCTACACCTTC. Translation gives CAWGTGSGYTF.

V is TRBV28 and J is TRBJ1-2; a possible D gene is TRBD1 (5 bases). Trimming removed 4 bases from V and 0 bases from J, with 24 bases in between. The CDR3 runs 19 residues. The germline V gene has CDR1 MDHEN and CDR2 SYDVKM. The CDR3 nucleotides are TGTGCCAGCAGTTCGCAATCCTTCTTCGACAGCGCTCCTAACTATGGCTACACCTTC. It yields the protein CASSSQSFFDSAPNYGYTF.

This chain connects TRBV2 to TRBJ2-1; D gene uncertain. The V gene's germline CDR1 is SNHLY and CDR2 FYNNEI. Trimming pared 0 bases from V and 7 bases from J, leaving 7 bases between. This CDR3 has 13 residues. Here the CDR3 reads CASSEASRNEQFF. CDR3 bases: TGTGCCAGCAGTGAAGCGTCGCGGAATGAGCAGTTCTTC.

This chain connects TRBV10-3 to TRBJ2-5, with D maybe TRBD2 (5 bases). CDR1 and CDR2 from the germline V gene are ENHRY and SYGVKD. This CDR3 is built from 15 residues. V was trimmed by 0 bases and J by 5 bases, leaving 13 bases between them. CDR3 bases: TGTGCCATCAGTGAGTCCCTACTCGGCGGGGAGACCCAGTACTTC. Its protein product is CAISESLLGGETQYF.

V gene TRBV2 combines with J gene TRBJ2-5, with TRBD2 identical over 8 bases. The junction had 14 bases not matched to a gene; V was cut back by 6 bases and J by 5 bases. This CDR3 has 16 residues. The germline V gene encodes CDR1 SNHLY and CDR2 FYNNEI. CDR3 bases: TGTGCCAGCAGGAGAGAGAACGGGGGGGCCTCGGAGACCCAGTACTTC. This sequence encodes CASRRENGGASETQYF.

V and J are TRBV7-9 and TRBJ2-1; 14 nucleotides line up with TRBD2. Germline V lookup: CDR1 SEHNR, CDR2 FQNEAQ (reference sequence). The J segment lost 1 base and the V segment lost 3 bases, leaving 2 bases of the junction unmatched. The CDR3 loop spans 17 amino acids. In nucleotides, the CDR3 is TGTGCCAGCAGCTTTGGACTAGCGGGGGGTTCCTACAATGAGCAGTTCTTC. It translates to CASSFGLAGGSYNEQFF.

The chain recombines TRBV6-2 or TRBV6-3 with TRBJ2-3, with TRBD1 as a possible D gene (6 bases). Germline V gene sequence: CDR1 MNHEY, CDR2 SVGEGT. Trimming cost V 3 bases and J 2 bases, with 18 bases left between them. The CDR3 length is 17 residues. The CDR3 DNA reads as TGTGCCAGCAGTTATGCCGGGACATCCTATCCCACAGATACGCAGTATTTT. It specifies CASSYAGTSYPTDTQYF.

The CDR3 nucleotides read TGTGCCAGCAGTTCCCTTGGACAGGGGCATCCCTACGAGCAGTACTTC. This sequence encodes CASSSLGQGHPYEQYF. The J gene is TRBJ2-7, the V gene TRBV28; TRBD1 matches 9 bases. Germline V gene lookup returns CDR1 MDHEN and CDR2 SYDVKM. The CDR3 has 16 residues. With V trimmed by 4 bases and J by 2 bases, 9 bases remained unmatched. The complete variable domain, with remaining parts taken from reference TRBV28 and TRBJ2-7, reads DVKVTQSSRYLVKRTGEKVFLECVQDMDHENMFWYRQDPGLGLRLIYFSYDVKMKEKGDIPEGYSVSREKKERFSLILESASTNQTSMYLCASSSLGQGHPYEQYFGPGTRLTVT.

This clone was picked up a small number of times. V gene TRBV3-1 (or the pseudogene TRBV3-2) combines with J gene TRBJ1-6, with D maybe TRBD1 (5 bases). This CDR3 contains 16 residues. V was trimmed by 4 bases and J by 1 base, leaving 11 bases between them. Germline V gene sequence: CDR1 LGHDT, CDR2 YNNKEL (reference sequence). The CDR3 region has the DNA TGTGCCAGCAGCCCCCTGGGGGGTTCCTATAATTCACCCCTCCACTTT. It codes for CASSPLGGSYNSPLHF.

The chain couples TRBV2 to TRBJ1-2; maybe TRBD1 (6 bases). Trimming removed 7 bases at V and 0 bases at J, with 12 bases between. CDR1 and CDR2 (germline): SNHLY, FYNNEI. The CDR3 is 14 amino acids. The CDR3 is CASTSGQANYGYTF. The DNA for the CDR3 is TGTGCCAGCACCTCGGGACAAGCTAACTATGGCTACACCTTC.

The V and J genes are TRBV7-2 and TRBJ1-2, with D possibly matching TRBD1 (5 bases). The V end was cut by 5 bases, the J end by 8 bases, with 18 bases between. Germline V CDR1 and CDR2: SGHTA, FQGNSA. The CDR3 is 14 amino acids. CDR3 nucleotide sequence: TGTGCCAGCAGCCCGACGACAGATAAAGCGGGCTACACCTTC. This sequence encodes CASSPTTDKAGYTF.

The CDR3 DNA follows: TGTGCCAGCAGTCCCGGACAGCCGCGGCACTATGGCTACACCTTC. This codes for CASSPGQPRHYGYTF. V and J are TRBV28 and TRBJ1-2, with D possibly being TRBD1 (6 bases). Germline lookup yields CDR1 MDHEN and CDR2 SYDVKM. The CDR3 contains 15 residues. V shed 5 bases and J shed 3 bases, with 16 bases lying between them.

The chain employs TRBV15 and TRBJ1-2, with 10 bases matching TRBD1. Germline-derived CDR1 and CDR2 are LNHNV and YYDKDF (reference sequence). J was trimmed by 7 bases and V by 1 base; bases with no gene match: 3. The CDR3 covers 14 residues. As DNA, the CDR3 is TGTGCCACCAGCAGAGGTGGACAGGGGGTTGGCTACACCTTC. Protein product: CATSRGGQGVGYTF.

V and J are TRBV28 and TRBJ2-5; no definite D call. Trimming stripped 3 bases from V and 6 bases from J, with 11 bases between. Germline V gene data show CDR1 as MDHEN and CDR2 as SYDVKM. The CDR3 spans 13 residues. This CDR3 reads CASSFSRGKTQYF. DNA of the CDR3: TGTGCCAGCAGTTTTTCCCGAGGCAAGACCCAGTACTTC.

The CDR3 spells CASSVSPQWGADTQYF. Written as DNA, the CDR3 is TGTGCCAGCAGCGTAAGCCCCCAATGGGGAGCAGATACGCAGTATTTT. V usage is TRBV9 and J usage is TRBJ2-3; a possible D gene is TRBD2 (5 bases). Trimming shortened V by 1 base and J by 4 bases, and 16 bases separated the two germline ends. The CDR3 totals 16 residues. The germline V gene has CDR1 SGDLS and CDR2 YYNGEE.

The rearrangement joins TRBV27 to TRBJ2-7; 11 bases are shared with TRBD1. CDR1 and CDR2 from the germline V gene are MNHEY and SMNVEV (reference sequence). The CDR3 has 16 amino acids. The trim removed 6 bases at V and 7 bases at J, leaving 14 bases unmatched. The CDR3 spells CASRSVEGTGGHEQYF. For the CDR3, the DNA is TGTGCCAGCAGATCCGTCGAGGGGACAGGGGGACATGAGCAGTACTTC.

The genes are TRBV7-8 and TRBJ1-3; a possible D gene is TRBD1 (6 bases). Germline loops: CDR1 SGHVS, CDR2 FQNEAQ. The CDR3 contains 16 residues. Trimming took off 8 bases at V and 0 bases at J, with 17 bases between the two ends. The CDR3 sequence: CASGTGGPYSGNTIYF. The CDR3 bases are TGTGCCAGCGGAACGGGGGGGCCTTACTCTGGAAACACCATATATTTT.

This clone was detected only a few times. The chain links TRBV25-1 to TRBJ2-7; D might be TRBD2 (5 bases). The CDR3 extends over 13 amino acids. Per germline, CDR1 MGHDK and CDR2 SYGVNS. V was shortened by 4 bases and J by 7 bases, with 14 bases between the two germline ends. CDR3 coding DNA: TGTGCCAGCAGTGTTCTAGCCAACCGGGAGCAGTACTTC. It codes for CASSVLANREQYF.

V gene TRBV28 combines with J gene TRBJ1-2, with D unresolved. Trimming shortened V by 4 bases and J by 4 bases, and 4 bases separated the two germline ends. This CDR3 has 11 residues. Germline CDR1 is MDHEN and CDR2 is SYDVKM. CDR3 region: CASSSVYGYTF. The DNA of the CDR3 is TGTGCCAGCAGTTCCGTCTATGGCTACACCTTC.